The clone carrying this T cell receptor (beta chain) is categorized as medium-sized. Its antigen is currently unknown. Other DNA sequences from this sample encode an identical CDR3 as well. Germline CDR1 and CDR2: GTSNPN and SVGIG (reference sequence). V gave up 5 bases and J gave up 6 bases, with 16 bases separating them. CDR3 length: 13 residues. This sample is drawn from a study of PD-1 blockade in classical Hodgkin lymphoma. Profiling relied on immunoSEQ multiplex PCR, and the TCRdb table lists in-frame clones only, not all of them. The sample consists of about 15,000 clones, around three fifths of them appearing once. Study-wide results and limits: Exclusion applied to patients who initiated nivolumab less than 1 year following ASCT. Differences between repertoires have undefined causes, possibly disease activity or prior therapy.

Exposure to brentuximab vedotin varied, and each patient had relapsed following autologous stem cell transplantation. The chain joins TRBV30 to TRBJ1-1; the D is unclear. The sequence was obtained from a human donor with classical Hodgkin lymphoma. Sequenced here: peripheral blood mononuclear cells (PBMCs), sampled before the second cycle of nivolumab. This chain's CDR3 is CAWVGHVPAEAFF. The CDR3 nucleotides are TGTGCCTGGGTTGGTCATGTTCCGGCTGAAGCTTTCTTT.